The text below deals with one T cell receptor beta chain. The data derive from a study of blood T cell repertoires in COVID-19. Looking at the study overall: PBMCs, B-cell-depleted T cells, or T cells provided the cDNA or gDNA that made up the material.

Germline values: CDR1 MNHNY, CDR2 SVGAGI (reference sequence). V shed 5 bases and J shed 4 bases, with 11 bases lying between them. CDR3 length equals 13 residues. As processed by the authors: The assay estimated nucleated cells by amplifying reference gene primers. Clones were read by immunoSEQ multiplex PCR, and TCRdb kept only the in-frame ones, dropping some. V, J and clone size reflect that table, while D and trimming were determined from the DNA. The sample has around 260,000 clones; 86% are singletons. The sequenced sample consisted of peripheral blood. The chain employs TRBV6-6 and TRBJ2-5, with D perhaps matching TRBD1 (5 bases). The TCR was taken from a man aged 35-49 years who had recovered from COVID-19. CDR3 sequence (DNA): TGTGCCAGCAGTCCGGGCAGGGCAGAGACCCAGTACTTC. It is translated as CASSPGRAETQYF.